This T cell receptor beta chain was identified during a study of T cells in Graves' hyperthyroidism and ophthalmopathy. Study results and caveats: Ophthalmopathy onset followed model prediction by a median about seven months. Classification by a 13 V-J model distinguished ophthalmopathy from stable hyperthyroidism. Expanded thyroid clonotypes (above 0.001) were mostly also found in blood.

TCR beta CDR3 regions were amplified from RNA. When the TCR CDR3 underwent first-round RT-PCR, the HTBI primer set was used. TCRdb reprocessed the multiplex PCR reads via MiXCR and lists one record per CDR3 protein. The sample carries around 570,000 distinct CDR3 sequences, 15% to 20% recorded once. There are a few counts of this clonotype. The antigen remains unidentified. The germline V gene encodes CDR1 LNHDA and CDR2 SQIVND (reference sequence). The CDR3 totals 12 residues. V gave up 8 bases and J gave up 4 bases; unmatched junction bases: 2. Diagnosis relied on clinical symptoms, serum thyroxine and TRAb, thyroid ultrasound and orbital computed tomography.

The clonotype originates from a middle-aged man with Graves' ophthalmopathy. The chain combines TRBV19 with TRBJ2-3; TRBD1 matches 8 bases. Sequencing used blood. For the CDR3, the DNA is TGTGCCAGTGGGACAGGAGCAGATACGCAGTATTTT. Encoded protein: CASGTGADTQYF.